The entry below describes one T cell receptor (beta chain). Its antigen has not been determined. Per-base quality was not reported, and no clone a single base away is much larger than it. TCR beta CDR3 regions were amplified from RNA transcripts. The TCR CDR3 was subjected to a first round of RT-PCR using the HTBI primer set and the Qiagen OneStep RT-PCR kit. Libraries were constructed in a second round of multiplex PCR, after which size selection and purification were carried out. Libraries were sequenced paired-end with 100 bp reads on an Illumina HiSeq2000. As for the authors' bioinformatics: SOAPnuke was used to process the raw data, throwing out any read that contained adapters or uncalled bases, had a mean Phred below 15, or lacked an exact constant-primer or identifier match. High-quality paired reads were merged with COPE v1.2.5, and unique nucleotide sequences were defined as clonotypes. MiTCR v1.1 was used to align clonotypes to the IMGT TRBV, TRBD and TRBJ reference segments. The analysis was restricted to V-J combinations with a frequency above 0.0001, which together covered 99% to 99.2% of the repertoires. The TCS score was defined as the ratio of F50 (clonal expansion) to E x V (chaos), calculated using BLOSUM62-based TCRdist between CDR3 peptides within each V-J. Welch's t-statistics and random forest reduced roughly 530 V-J features to roughly 13, which were used in a naive Bayes classifier (R e1071). TCRdb trimmed the raw reads at Q25, called clones with MiXCR and kept productive beta chains. Here each entry gathers all rows of one CDR3 protein and keeps the most common genes and DNA. TCRdb assigned the V and J calls; the authors' analysis was not used. Present in this sample are approximately 400,000 distinct CDR3 sequences, about 14% of which were seen just once. The ten largest clones represent about 20% of the sample.

The data derive from a study of T cells in Graves' hyperthyroidism and ophthalmopathy (dated 2019 in TCRdb). Regarding the study in general: Peripheral blood samples were taken at initial diagnosis, before any treatment was given. To identify TCR V-J signatures that set the groups apart, the researchers used a discovery cohort of roughly 100 patients, made up of some 41 with Graves' ophthalmopathy and some 60 with stable Graves' hyperthyroidism. Prospective prediction of ophthalmopathy was tested in an independent validation cohort of some 20 hyperthyroidism patients and some 17 patients who later progressed to ophthalmopathy. The approximately 100 discovery patients were randomly split 7:3 into training and test sets. In several Graves' hyperthyroidism patients, the study also compared T-cell repertoires from thyroid tissue with T-cell repertoires from blood. After blood sampling, hyperthyroidism patients were treated with methimazole at a starting dose of 30 mg daily, and ophthalmopathy patients were treated with high-dose intravenous methylprednisolone. TCR Vbeta CDR3 sequencing of 135 peripheral blood samples (more than 40 ophthalmopathy, 75 to 85 hyperthyroidism and approximately 17 progressor patients) is reported in the paper. Study-level results and caveats: In validation, progression to ophthalmopathy was predicted by the model with 70.59% sensitivity and 72% to 85% specificity, a median of 6.5 months before onset. A model built on a 13 V-J signature distinguished ophthalmopathy from stable hyperthyroidism, reaching 87.88% sensitivity and approximately 81% specificity in cross-validation and 80%/75% in testing. No statistical method was used to fix the sample size in advance, and group allocation was not hidden from the investigators. Most expanded thyroid clonotypes (frequency above 0.001) were also detected in blood, suggesting blood repertoires may reflect thyroid immune responses.

The hyperthyroidism patients were between 18 and 65 years old and newly diagnosed, with a disease duration of less than 2 months. Any patient with an uncontrolled infection, another autoimmune disease, pregnancy or lactation was excluded. Diagnoses relied on clinical symptoms, serum thyroxine and TRAb, thyroid ultrasound and orbital computed tomography. Blood from progressor patients was collected at the time of first diagnosis with hyperthyroidism, before any ophthalmopathy symptoms had appeared. PBMCs were separated from 10 ml of fresh peripheral blood using Ficoll-Paque density gradient centrifugation. Progressor patients were initially diagnosed with Graves' hyperthyroidism and developed ophthalmopathy during follow-up. Total RNA was extracted with Trizol reagent, and quality was checked on an Agilent 2100 Bioanalyzer. Here V drops 2 bases and J drops 5 bases, and the junction holds 10 bases not matched to any gene. CDR1 and CDR2 are drawn from the germline V gene (reference sequence): DFQATT, SNEGSKA. The CDR3 runs 15 amino acids, cysteine and phenylalanine included. The kept DNA is CDR3 alone, 45 bases in frame from the first base.

The sequence joins TRBV20-1 to TRBJ2-7; TRBD1 matches 9 bases in the middle. The receptor comes from a man younger than 45 with Graves' hyperthyroidism that later progressed to Graves' ophthalmopathy. The sequencing sample was made of blood. The encoded CDR3 is CSARRGGTGTHEQYF. The DNA sequence is as follows: TGCAGTGCTAGAAGGGGGGGGACAGGGACCCACGAGCAGTACTTC.